This T cell receptor beta chain emerged from a study of cytomegalovirus exposure and HLA in healthy donors. Notes on this clone: Its antigen is not identified.

With 60 Vbeta and 13 Jbeta primers, the PCR was carried out. Clones were sequenced by immunoSEQ multiplex PCR, and TCRdb holds only the in-frame ones, with some missing. The data show around 190,000 clones, over 75% seen once. With 3 bases removed from V and 6 bases from J, the gap between germline ends came to 8 bases. Germline V lookup: CDR1 MNHEY, CDR2 SMNVEV (reference sequence). The CDR3 is made up of 12 amino acids. Overall study findings and caveats: A further, later analysis showed that HLA-associated TCR beta chains (compared with equally common others) were more clonally expanded.

What was sequenced was PBMCs. V is TRBV27 and J is TRBJ1-1; D gene unclear. The receptor was isolated from a woman in her forties or fifties in good health and CMV-seronegative. The CDR3 loop reads CASSFGGAEAFF. The CDR3 DNA is TGTGCCAGCAGTTTCGGCGGGGCTGAAGCTTTCTTT.